The 24 T cell receptor beta chains in this list originate from one sample, sequenced in a study of shared clonotypes between healthy human individuals. TCRdb keeps only in-frame clones here, not all; method: immunoSEQ multiplex PCR. The table records roughly 1 million clones, about 75% of them present only once. Sequencing was carried out using memory CD4+ T cells sorted from blood. The subset here: CD45RA-negative fraction. Receptor source: a man aged 18 to 30 in good health.

The V call is TRBV6-6, the J call TRBJ2-4; TRBD1 matches 8 bases. CDR3 length: 16 residues. Losses at the gene ends were 6 bases for V and 0 bases for J; bases not matched to a gene: 7. Per the germline V gene, CDR1 is MNHNY and CDR2 is SVGAGI (reference sequence). CDR3 DNA sequence: TGTGCCAGCAGCTCGACGACAGGGGAAGCCAAAAACATTCAGTACTTC. Translation: CASSSTTGEAKNIQYF.

The genes are TRBV19 and TRBJ2-1, with 7 nucleotides matching TRBD1. V shed 5 bases and J 0 bases; nucleotides not matched to a gene: 4. This CDR3 is 15 amino acids long. In germline, CDR1 is LNHDA, CDR2 SQIVND (reference sequence). The DNA for the CDR3 is TGTGCCAGTAGTCAGACAGGGAGCTCCTACAATGAGCAGTTCTTC. It yields the protein CASSQTGSSYNEQFF.

The V and J genes are TRBV6-1 and TRBJ1-5; 8 bases are a match to TRBD1. The CDR3 runs 16 residues. Per the germline V gene, CDR1 is MNHNS and CDR2 is SASEGT. J lost 0 bases, V lost 4 bases, and 5 bases had no gene match. CDR3 region: CASSGRGQGSNQPQHF. The CDR3 nucleotides are TGTGCCAGCAGTGGACGAGGACAGGGTAGCAATCAGCCCCAGCATTTT.

The rearrangement links TRBV5-6 to TRBJ2-5; TRBD2 matches at 8 bases. The CDR3 consists of 15 residues. After removal of 4 bases from V and 3 bases from J, the junction contained 8 bases not matched to a gene. CDR1 SGHDT and CDR2 YYEEEE come from the germline V gene. CDR3 protein: CASSPLAGGKETQYF. DNA for the CDR3: TGTGCCAGCAGCCCTCTAGCGGGTGGAAAAGAGACCCAGTACTTC.

This chain uses TRBV15 with TRBJ1-1, with D hard to call. The CDR3 loop spans 12 amino acids. Germline V lookup: CDR1 LNHNV, CDR2 YYDKDF (reference sequence). With 8 bases removed from V and 9 bases from J, the gap between germline ends came to 16 bases. CDR3 bases: TGTGCCACCTCCCAGCAAGGAGGGAAAGCTTTCTTT. It encodes CATSQQGGKAFF.

In DNA, the CDR3 is TGCGCCAGCAGCTTTTCGACACTTGTACAAGAGACCCAGTACTTC. It translates to CASSFSTLVQETQYF. J is TRBJ2-5 and V is TRBV5-1, with D unresolved. The V end was cut by 2 bases, the J end by 2 bases, with 13 bases between. CDR3 length: 15 residues. From germline, CDR1 is SGHRS and CDR2 YFSETQ. The entire variable domain, with the rest obtained from reference TRBV5-1 and TRBJ2-5, is as follows: KAGVTQTPRYLIKTRGQQVTLSCSPISGHRSVSWYQQTPGQGLQFLFEYFSETQRNKGNFPGRFSGRQFSNSRSEMNVSTLELGDSALYLCASSFSTLVQETQYFGPGTRLLVL.

Worth noting for this clone: A read error likely explains this, since a far larger clone differs by one base. The chain is built from TRBV29-1 and TRBJ1-2, with D possibly TRBD1 on 6 matching bases. V shed 7 bases and J shed 3 bases, with 12 bases lying between them. The CDR3 contains 12 residues. From germline, CDR1 is SQVTM and CDR2 ANQGSEA. The CDR3 is CSATGADYGYTF. The CDR3 DNA reads TGCAGCGCTACGGGGGCCGACTATGGCTACACCTTC.

With respect to this clone: The same CDR3 is also encoded by other DNA sequences in this sample. The CDR3 here is CASSLVLAGGQETQYF. Written as DNA, the CDR3 is TGCGCCAGCAGCTTGGTTCTAGCGGGGGGGCAAGAGACCCAGTACTTC. The rearrangement uses TRBV5-1 and TRBJ2-5; 12 nucleotides match TRBD2. Looked up from germline, CDR1 is SGHRS and CDR2 is YFSETQ. This CDR3 contains 16 residues. After removal of 0 bases from V and 2 bases from J, the junction contained 2 bases not matched to a gene.

This clone has only a few counts. The chain links TRBV5-1 to TRBJ1-2; a possible D gene is TRBD1 (5 bases). With 2 bases removed from V and 3 bases from J, the gap between germline ends came to 14 bases. The CDR3 is 15 amino acids. The germline V gene has CDR1 SGHRS and CDR2 YFSETQ. For the CDR3, the DNA is TGCGCCAGCAGCTTCGGGGCAGGGATGGACTATGGCTACACCTTC. Translating it yields CASSFGAGMDYGYTF.

This clone was observed once. The chain recombines TRBV10-3 with TRBJ2-6, with D unclear. The V end lost 8 bases, the J end lost 0 bases, and 11 bases lay between the germline ends. Looked up from germline, CDR1 is ENHRY and CDR2 is SYGVKD. This CDR3 has 15 amino acids. CDR3 in amino acids: CAIQGPGSGANVLTF. CDR3 sequence (DNA): TGTGCCATCCAAGGTCCGGGCTCTGGGGCCAACGTCCTGACTTTC.

A remark on this clone: The same CDR3 also results from other DNA sequences found in this sample. The chain combines TRBV5-1 with TRBJ2-2; possible D gene TRBD1, 6 bases. V was trimmed by 3 bases and J by 3 bases, leaving 9 bases between them. This CDR3 is 14 amino acids long. From germline, CDR1 is SGHRS and CDR2 YFSETQ. The CDR3 region has the DNA TGCGCCAGCAGCTCGAGGACAGACACCGGGGAGCTGTTTTTT. It translates to CASSSRTDTGELFF. Looking up the rest from reference TRBV5-1 and TRBJ2-2 gives the full variable domain: KAGVTQTPRYLIKTRGQQVTLSCSPISGHRSVSWYQQTPGQGLQFLFEYFSETQRNKGNFPGRFSGRQFSNSRSEMNVSTLELGDSALYLCASSSRTDTGELFFGEGSRLTVL.

In this sample, this clone turned up a few times. This chain joins TRBV4-2 and TRBJ2-5; the D gene is possibly TRBD2 (7 bases). The CDR3 length is 15 residues. V was pared by 3 bases and J by 0 bases, with 11 bases between. Germline-derived CDR1 and CDR2 are LGHNA and YNFKEQ. CDR3 bases: TGTGCCAGCAGCCAGCGGGGGCAGTACCAAGAGACCCAGTACTTC. This encodes CASSQRGQYQETQYF.

The rearrangement joins TRBV6-1 to TRBJ1-5, with D possibly matching TRBD1 (5 bases). Germline V gene data show CDR1 as MNHNS and CDR2 as SASEGT. Deletions cut 5 bases from V and 11 bases from J, with 13 bases between. The CDR3 sequence is 12 residues long. CDR3 DNA: TGTGCCAGCAGTCAGGGTTTTACGTCCCAGCATTTT. The encoded protein is CASSQGFTSQHF.

The gene calls are TRBV5-1 and TRBJ2-5, with D hard to call. Trimming left V 1 base short and J 1 base short, with 8 bases between. Germline assignment: CDR1 SGHRS and CDR2 YFSETQ. CDR3 size: 14 residues. The CDR3 loop is CASSLTGTQETQYF. In DNA, the CDR3 is TGCGCCAGCAGCTTGACCGGTACCCAAGAGACCCAGTACTTC.

The chain carries TRBV18 and TRBJ1-4; perhaps TRBD1 as D (5 bases). The CDR3 contains 13 residues. V was pared by 4 bases and J by 6 bases, with 9 bases between. Germline CDR1 reads KGHSH; CDR2 reads LQKENI. The CDR3 sequence is CASSLTGDEKLFF. CDR3 bases: TGTGCCAGCTCACTAACAGGCGATGAAAAACTGTTTTTT.

This chain links TRBV10-3 with TRBJ1-1, with 8 nucleotides matching TRBD1. V dropped 2 bases and J dropped 0; count of bases not matched to a gene: 5. From germline, CDR1 is ENHRY and CDR2 SYGVKD. This CDR3 has 16 amino acids. CDR3 sequence (DNA): TGTGCCATCAGTGAGGGGGGACAGGTCATGAACACTGAAGCTTTCTTT. Amino acids: CAISEGGQVMNTEAFF.

The rearrangement joins TRBV6-6 to TRBJ2-7, with 10 bases identical to TRBD1. Germline CDR1 MNHNY, CDR2 SVGAGI (reference sequence). This CDR3 comprises 13 residues. The J segment lost 2 bases and the V segment lost 6 bases, leaving 1 base of the junction unmatched. The CDR3 loop is CASRGQGPYEQYF. The DNA for the CDR3 is TGTGCCAGCAGGGGACAGGGGCCCTACGAGCAGTACTTC.

The CDR3 protein is CASSDPTGPQWGYGYTF. CDR3 nucleotide sequence: TGTGCCAGCAGTGATCCCACCGGCCCCCAGTGGGGCTATGGCTACACCTTC. V is TRBV6-1 and J is TRBJ1-2; no clear D. With 3 bases removed from V and 4 bases from J, the gap between germline ends came to 21 bases. The CDR3 extends over 17 amino acids. Per the germline V gene, CDR1 is MNHNS and CDR2 is SASEGT.

The rearrangement uses TRBV2 and TRBJ2-6; D may be TRBD1 (6 bases). Trimming left V 3 bases short and J 0 bases short, with 15 bases between. Germline CDR1 reads SNHLY; CDR2 reads FYNNEI. The CDR3 consists of 18 residues. This chain's CDR3 is CASSEGHLYSSGANVLTF. The CDR3 DNA sequence: TGTGCCAGCAGTGAGGGACACTTATACTCCTCTGGGGCCAACGTCCTGACTTTC.

The chain has TRBV6-1 and TRBJ2-1; 16 bases align to TRBD2. Germline V gives CDR1 MNHNS, CDR2 SASEGT. The CDR3 consists of 19 residues. V lost 2 bases and J lost 0; bases outside the gene matches: 4. The CDR3 region has the DNA TGTGCCAGCAGTGAATCGGGACTAGCGGGGGGGCACTCCTACAATGAGCAGTTCTTC. Its translation: CASSESGLAGGHSYNEQFF.

Only one count was recorded for this clone. The chain employs TRBV30 and TRBJ1-3; tentative D call: TRBD1 (6 bases). Germline CDR1 reads GTSNPN; CDR2 reads SVGIG (reference sequence). V was shortened by 4 bases and J by 5 bases, with 15 bases between the two germline ends. The CDR3 has 14 amino acids. Written as DNA, the CDR3 is TGTGCCTGGAAGGGGGACACAGACCGAAACACCATATATTTT. It is translated as CAWKGDTDRNTIYF.

The V and J genes are TRBV10-3 and TRBJ1-5, with a tentative D call TRBD1 (5 bases). The CDR3 length is 14 residues. CDR1 and CDR2 from the germline V gene are ENHRY and SYGVKD. V was shortened by 8 bases and J by 4 bases, with 15 bases between the two germline ends. The CDR3 loop is CAIGLGRGNQPQHF. In DNA, the CDR3 is TGTGCCATCGGTCTGGGACGGGGGAATCAGCCCCAGCATTTT.

V and J are TRBV7-9 and TRBJ2-4; 7 bases align to TRBD1. Germline loops: CDR1 SEHNR, CDR2 FQNEAQ (reference sequence). Trimming removed 6 bases from V and 1 base from J; junction bases left unmatched: 12. There are 17 residues in the CDR3. As DNA, the CDR3 is TGTGCCAGCAGTCCCTTGGACAGGTTGGGGGCCAAAAACATTCAGTACTTC. It specifies CASSPLDRLGAKNIQYF.

This chain connects TRBV5-1 to TRBJ2-1; D unresolved. In germline, CDR1 is SGHRS, CDR2 YFSETQ. The CDR3 loop spans 11 amino acids. Trimming pared 2 bases from V and 7 bases from J, leaving 4 bases between. CDR3 protein: CASSLINEQFF. The CDR3, as DNA: TGCGCCAGCAGCTTAATTAATGAGCAGTTCTTC.